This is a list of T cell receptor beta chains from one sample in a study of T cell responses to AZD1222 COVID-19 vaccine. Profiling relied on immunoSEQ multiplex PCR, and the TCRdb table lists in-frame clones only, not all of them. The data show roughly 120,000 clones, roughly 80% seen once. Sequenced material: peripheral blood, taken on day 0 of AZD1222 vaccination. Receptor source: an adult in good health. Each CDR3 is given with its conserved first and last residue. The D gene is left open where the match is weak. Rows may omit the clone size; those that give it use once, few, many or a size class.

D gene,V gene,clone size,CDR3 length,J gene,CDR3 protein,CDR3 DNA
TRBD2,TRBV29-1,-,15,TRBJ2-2,CSVRRGGVNTGELFF,TGCAGCGTCCGACGTGGGGGGGTAAACACCGGGGAGCTGTTTTTT
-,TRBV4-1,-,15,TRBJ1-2,CASSQYARNRYGYTF,TGCGCCAGCAGCCAATACGCCAGAAACCGCTATGGCTACACCTTC
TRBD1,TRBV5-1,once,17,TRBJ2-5,CASSLGGTGPPRETQYF,TGCGCCAGCAGCTTGGGAGGGACAGGGCCGCCGCGGGAGACCCAGTACTTC
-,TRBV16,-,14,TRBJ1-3,CASSRGGSGNTIYF,TGTGCCAGCAGCAGGGGTGGCTCTGGAAACACCATATATTTT
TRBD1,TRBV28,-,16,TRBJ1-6,CASSLGGTGKGGALHF,TGTGCCAGCAGTTTAGGGGGGACAGGCAAGGGAGGAGCCCTCCACTTT
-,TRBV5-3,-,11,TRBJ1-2,CARSLLTSSYF,TGTGCCAGAAGCTTGCTGACGTCCTCTTACTTC
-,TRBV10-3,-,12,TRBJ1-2,CAISESAAGYTF,TGTGCCATCAGTGAGTCGGCAGCTGGCTACACCTTC
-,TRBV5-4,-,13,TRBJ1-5,CASSLDFGQPQHF,TGTGCCAGCAGCCTTGATTTCGGGCAGCCCCAGCATTTT
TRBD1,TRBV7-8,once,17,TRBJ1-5,CASSLTGTGASNQPQHF,TGTGCCAGCAGCTTAACCGGGACAGGGGCTAGCAATCAGCCCCAGCATTTT
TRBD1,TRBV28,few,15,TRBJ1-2,CASITGGASGEGYTF,TGTGCCAGCATAACAGGGGGCGCTTCTGGAGAAGGCTACACCTTC
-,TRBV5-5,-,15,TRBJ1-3,CASSLGGLSGNTIYF,TGTGCCAGCAGCTTGGGGGGCCTCTCTGGAAACACCATATATTTT
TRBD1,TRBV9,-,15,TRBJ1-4,CASSATGGVSEKLFF,TGTGCCAGCAGCGCGACAGGGGGCGTCAGTGAAAAACTGTTTTTT
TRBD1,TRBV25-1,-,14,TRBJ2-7,CASSGSDRAYEQYF,TGTGCCAGCAGTGGTTCGGACAGGGCCTACGAGCAGTACTTC
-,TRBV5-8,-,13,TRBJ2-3,CASSLPGTDTQYF,TGTGCCAGCAGCTTGCCGGGCACAGATACGCAGTATTTT
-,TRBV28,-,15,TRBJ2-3,CASSKQVRLSDTQYF,TGTGCCAGCAGTAAACAGGTCAGATTGTCAGATACGCAGTATTTT
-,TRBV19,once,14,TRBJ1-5,CASSEGFGNQPQHF,TGTGCCAGTAGCGAGGGTTTTGGCAATCAGCCCCAGCATTTT
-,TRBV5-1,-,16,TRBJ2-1,CASSPLSAGYYNEQFF,TGCGCCAGCAGCCCTCTATCTGCAGGGTACTACAATGAGCAGTTCTTC
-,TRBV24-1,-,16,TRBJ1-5,CATSGGGTDSNQPQHF,TGTGCCACCAGTGGGGGAGGGACGGATAGCAATCAGCCCCAGCATTTT
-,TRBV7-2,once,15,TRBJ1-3,CASSFTSNSGNTIYF,TGTGCCAGCAGCTTTACTTCAAACTCTGGAAACACCATATATTTT
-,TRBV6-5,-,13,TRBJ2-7,CASSHGSGYEQYF,TGTGCCAGCAGCCACGGGAGTGGTTACGAGCAGTACTTC